Presented here are 8 T cell receptor beta chains from one specimen sequenced in a study of T-cell memory formation after mild COVID-19. Via MiXCR, TCRdb re-called the 5' RACE reads, giving one row per CDR3 protein. This sample has about 560,000 distinct CDR3 sequences, with less than 25% found just once. Material: PBMCs or a T cell subset sorted from them (not recorded which). Receptor source: an adult woman who had mild COVID-19 (a few samples of this study predate the infection). Cell type and time point are not known.

The chain employs TRBV7-9 and TRBJ1-2; D unresolved. This CDR3 is 14 amino acids long. The V gene lost 5 bases and the J gene lost 5 bases, with 15 bases spanning the gap. Germline CDR1 is SEHNR and CDR2 is FQNEAQ (reference sequence). CDR3 region: CASSPPGSPYGYTF. The CDR3 nucleotides are TGTGCCAGCAGCCCTCCCGGGTCCCCTTATGGCTACACCTTC.

In this sample, this clonotype turned up a few times. The V gene is TRBV20-1, the J gene TRBJ2-5, with 8 bases identical to TRBD1. From germline, CDR1 is DFQATT and CDR2 SNEGSKA (reference sequence). Trimming removed 3 bases from V and 5 bases from J; junction bases left unmatched: 8. The CDR3 is made up of 14 amino acids. In DNA form, the CDR3 reads TGCAGTGCTAGGCCCTCAGGGGGCAGGGAGACCCAGTACTTC. Amino acid sequence: CSARPSGGRETQYF.

This clonotype was seen repeatedly, ten times or more. In DNA, the CDR3 is TGTGCCAGCAGCACCCGGGACAGGGAGCCCTTCGGGAACACCGGGGAGCTGTTTTTT. Translating gives CASSTRDREPFGNTGELFF. V is TRBV7-8 and J is TRBJ2-2; TRBD1 matches 9 bases. The CDR3 runs 19 residues. V was clipped by 5 bases and J by 1 base; unmatched bases: 14. The germline CDR1 and CDR2 sequences are SGHVS and FQNEAQ.

The genes are TRBV30 and TRBJ1-1; 8 bases align to TRBD1. The CDR3 extends over 15 amino acids. The V and J ends lost 4 bases and 9 bases, in that order; junction bases with no gene match: 16. The germline V gene encodes CDR1 GTSNPN and CDR2 SVGIG (reference sequence). CDR3 loop: CAWTALGRTGSKAFF. The CDR3 DNA sequence: TGTGCCTGGACCGCGCTTGGGAGGACAGGGAGTAAAGCTTTCTTT.

This clonotype was seen a handful of times. V gene TRBV15 combines with J gene TRBJ2-7; D possibly corresponds to TRBD2 (7 bases). This CDR3 has 15 residues. Trimming cost V 5 bases and J 0 bases, with 14 bases left between them. Germline CDR1 LNHNV, CDR2 YYDKDF (reference sequence). CDR3 amino acids: CATSRGDKPSYEQYF. The CDR3 DNA reads TGTGCCACCAGCCGGGGGGACAAGCCCTCCTACGAGCAGTACTTC.

The chain links TRBV7-9 to TRBJ1-1, with D uncertain. Trimming removed 2 bases from V and 4 bases from J, with 14 bases in between. The CDR3 contains 15 residues. Per the germline V gene, CDR1 is SEHNR and CDR2 is FQNEAQ (reference sequence). CDR3: CASSLLVAAGTEAFF. CDR3 coding DNA: TGTGCCAGCAGCTTACTGGTGGCAGCGGGCACTGAAGCTTTCTTT.

This clonotype was detected a few times. The chain employs TRBV4-3 and TRBJ1-1, with D unresolved. The CDR3 length is 15 residues. CDR1 LGHNA and CDR2 YSLEER come from the germline V gene. V lost 1 base, J lost 5 bases, and 14 bases lay in between. The CDR3, as DNA: TGCGCCAGCAGCCAAGTAACCTGGGGAGGTACTGAAGCTTTCTTT. It yields the protein CASSQVTWGGTEAFF.

V and J are TRBV9 and TRBJ2-1; 8 nucleotides line up with TRBD1. Germline assignment: CDR1 SGDLS and CDR2 YYNGEE. V lost 7 bases to trimming and J lost 2 bases; unmatched junction nucleotides: 8. The CDR3 covers 15 residues. The CDR3 nucleotides are TGTGCCAGCTCAGTCGGGACAGGTACCTACAATGAGCAGTTCTTC. Translated, it gives CASSVGTGTYNEQFF.